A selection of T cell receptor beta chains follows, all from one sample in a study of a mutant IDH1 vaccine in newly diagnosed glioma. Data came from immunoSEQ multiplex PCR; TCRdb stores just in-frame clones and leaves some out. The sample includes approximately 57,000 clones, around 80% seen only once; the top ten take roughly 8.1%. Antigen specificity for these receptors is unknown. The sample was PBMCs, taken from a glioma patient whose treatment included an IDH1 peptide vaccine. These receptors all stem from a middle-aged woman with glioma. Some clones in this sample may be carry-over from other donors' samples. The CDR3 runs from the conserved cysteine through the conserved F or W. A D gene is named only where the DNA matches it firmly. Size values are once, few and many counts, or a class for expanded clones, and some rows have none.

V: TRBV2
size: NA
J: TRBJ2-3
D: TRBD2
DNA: TGTGCCAGCAGTGAACACGGGGGGAGCACAGATACGCAGTATTTT
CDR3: CASSEHGGSTDTQYF

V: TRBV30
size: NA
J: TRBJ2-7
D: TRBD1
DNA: TGTGCCTGGAGTGGACAGGGGGCAGCCTACGAGCAGTACTTC
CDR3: CAWSGQGAAYEQYF

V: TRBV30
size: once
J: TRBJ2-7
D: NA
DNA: TGTGCCTGGAATGGGGGGCCCTACGAGCAGTACTTC
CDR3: CAWNGGPYEQYF

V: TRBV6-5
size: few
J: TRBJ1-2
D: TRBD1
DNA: TGTGCCAGCAGTTACTACGGGGACAGAGGGGGTATCGAAACCTTC
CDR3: CASSYYGDRGGIETF

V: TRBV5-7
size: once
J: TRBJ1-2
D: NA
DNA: TGTGCCAGCAGCTTGGCCGTGGGAGGGACCGGTGGCTACACCTTC
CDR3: CASSLAVGGTGGYTF

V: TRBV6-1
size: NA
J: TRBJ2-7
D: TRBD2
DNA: TGTGCCAGCAGAGCGGGGCTCAGCTCCTACGAGCAGTACTTC
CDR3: CASRAGLSSYEQYF

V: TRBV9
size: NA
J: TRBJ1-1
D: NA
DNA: TGTGCCAGCAGCGTATCGGGGTACGGCCCCACTGAAGCTTTCTTT
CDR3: CASSVSGYGPTEAFF

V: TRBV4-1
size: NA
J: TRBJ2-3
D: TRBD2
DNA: TGCGCCAGCAGCCGTCCCGGACTAGCGGGGGGAGGTAGCACAGATACGCAGTATTTT
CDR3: CASSRPGLAGGGSTDTQYF

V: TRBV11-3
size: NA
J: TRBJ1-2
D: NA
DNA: TGTGCCAGTTTACAGGGCCCCTCCCTATATGGCTACACCTTC
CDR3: CASLQGPSLYGYTF

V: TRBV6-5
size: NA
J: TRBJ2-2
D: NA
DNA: TGTGCCAGCATCAATTTCAGGGTCAACACCGGGGAGCTGTTTTTT
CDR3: CASINFRVNTGELFF

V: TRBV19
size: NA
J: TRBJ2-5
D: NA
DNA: TGTGCCAGTAGTATTGGAGGAAAAGAGACCCAGTACTTC
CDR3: CASSIGGKETQYF

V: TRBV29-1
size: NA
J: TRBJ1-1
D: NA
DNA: TGCAGCGTTGAAGATACCCCAGGGACTGAAGCTTTCTTT
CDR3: CSVEDTPGTEAFF

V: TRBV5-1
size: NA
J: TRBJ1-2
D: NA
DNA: TGCGCCAGCTCCATGGACGGGGAGAGGGGCTACACCTTC
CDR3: CASSMDGERGYTF

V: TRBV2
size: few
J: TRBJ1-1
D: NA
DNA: TGTGCCAGCAGTGACCTCCAGGGGAGCGGTGAAGCTTTCTTT
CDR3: CASSDLQGSGEAFF

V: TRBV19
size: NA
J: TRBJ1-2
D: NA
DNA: TGTGCCAGTAGACAGGCAGGGCAAGGCTACACCTTC
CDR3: CASRQAGQGYTF

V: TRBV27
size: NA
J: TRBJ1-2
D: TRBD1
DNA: TGTGCCAGCAGTTTCGGGCCGGGACAGGGCTTTTATGGCTACACCTTC
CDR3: CASSFGPGQGFYGYTF

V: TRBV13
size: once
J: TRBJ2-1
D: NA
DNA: TGTGCCAGCAGCGGGGGGTTCCATGAGCAGTTCTTC
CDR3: CASSGGFHEQFF

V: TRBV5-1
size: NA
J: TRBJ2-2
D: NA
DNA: TGCGCCAGCAGCTATGAGGTTGTGGGGGTCGGGGAGCTGTTTTTT
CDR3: CASSYEVVGVGELFF

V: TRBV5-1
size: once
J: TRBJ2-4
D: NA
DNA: TGCGCCAGCAGCCCCGCACTGGGGATCGGCAAAAACATTCAGTACTTC
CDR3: CASSPALGIGKNIQYF

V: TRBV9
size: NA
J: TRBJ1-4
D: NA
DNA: TGTGCCAGCAGCGTAGGAAGGGGAAGGGAAAAACTGTTTTTT
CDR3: CASSVGRGREKLFF

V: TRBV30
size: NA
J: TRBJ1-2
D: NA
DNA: TGTGCCTGGACCGTGGGGGGAGCTGGCTACACCTTC
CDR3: CAWTVGGAGYTF

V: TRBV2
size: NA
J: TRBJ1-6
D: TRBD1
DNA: TGTGCCAGCAGTCCGGAGGGGGCTCGTTCACCCCTCCACTTT
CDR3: CASSPEGARSPLHF

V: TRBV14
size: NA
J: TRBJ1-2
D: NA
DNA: TGTGCCAGCAGCCAACAGGGACCCTATGGCTACACCTTC
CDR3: CASSQQGPYGYTF

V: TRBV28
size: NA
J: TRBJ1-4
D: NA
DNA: TGTGCCAGCAGTTCTTTGTGGGACACTCTTGGTAATGAAAAACTGTTTTTT
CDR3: CASSSLWDTLGNEKLFF

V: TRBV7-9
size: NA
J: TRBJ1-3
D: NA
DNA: TGTGCCAGCAGCTCCCGGGACGCCCATGGAAACACCATATATTTT
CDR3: CASSSRDAHGNTIYF

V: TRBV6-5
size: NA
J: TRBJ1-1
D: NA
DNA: TGTGCCAGCACCTCTGGGGGGAACACTGAAGCTTTCTTT
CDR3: CASTSGGNTEAFF

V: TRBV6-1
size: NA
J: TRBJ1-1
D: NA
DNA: TGTGCCAGCAGTGAAATAAGGGTGGGGGGGCCCACTGAAGCTTTCTTT
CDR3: CASSEIRVGGPTEAFF

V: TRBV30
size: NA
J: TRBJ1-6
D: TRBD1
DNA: TGTGCCGCCAACCTAGGACAGGGAACCTATAATTCACCCCTCCACTTT
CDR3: CAANLGQGTYNSPLHF

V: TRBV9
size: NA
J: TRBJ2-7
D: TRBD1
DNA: TGTGCCAGCAGCCCTAGGGAGACAGGGGGCTCCTACGAGCAGTACTTC
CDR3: CASSPRETGGSYEQYF

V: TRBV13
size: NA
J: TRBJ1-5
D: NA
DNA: TGTGCCAGCAGCTCATCAGGGCCCGGCAATCAGCCCCAGCATTTT
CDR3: CASSSSGPGNQPQHF

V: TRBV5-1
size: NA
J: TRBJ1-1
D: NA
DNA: TGCGCCAGCAGCCCCCTTCCCACGAACACTGAAGCTTTCTTT
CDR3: CASSPLPTNTEAFF

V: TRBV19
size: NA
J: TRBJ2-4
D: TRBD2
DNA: TGTGCCAGTAGGGGGGCGGGAGGTGAGGACAAAAACATTCAGTACTTC
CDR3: CASRGAGGEDKNIQYF

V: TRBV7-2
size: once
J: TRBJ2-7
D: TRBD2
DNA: TGTGCCAGCAGCTTAAATCGGGCGGGGGGAAAGTACGAGCAGTACTTC
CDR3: CASSLNRAGGKYEQYF

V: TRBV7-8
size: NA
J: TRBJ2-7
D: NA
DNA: TGTGCCAGCAGCCCTACGGGCCCGACCTACGAGCAGTACTTC
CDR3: CASSPTGPTYEQYF

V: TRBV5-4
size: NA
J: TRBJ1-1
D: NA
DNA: TGTGCCAGCAGTAAGACAGTTATGAACACTGAAGCTTTCTTT
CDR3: CASSKTVMNTEAFF

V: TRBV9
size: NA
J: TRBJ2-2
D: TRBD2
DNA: TGTGCCAGCAGCGTAGGGGGGGGTACTAGTGTAGGCACCGGGGAGCTGTTTTTT
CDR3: CASSVGGGTSVGTGELFF

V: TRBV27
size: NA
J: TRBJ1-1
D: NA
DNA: TGTGCCAGCAGTTCCTACACCCTGGGGAACACTGAAGCTTTCTTT
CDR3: CASSSYTLGNTEAFF

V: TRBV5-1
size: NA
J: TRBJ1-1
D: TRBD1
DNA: TGCGCCAGCAGCTACCGGAGTCAAGGGACAGGATTGAACACTGAAGCTTTCTTT
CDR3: CASSYRSQGTGLNTEAFF

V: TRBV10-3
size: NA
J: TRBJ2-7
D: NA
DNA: TGTGCCATCTCGGAGGGGGAGACGGACTCCTACGAGCAGTACTTC
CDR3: CAISEGETDSYEQYF

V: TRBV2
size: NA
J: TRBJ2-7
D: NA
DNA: TGTGCCAGCAAGGTCTATTTCTACGAGCAGTACTTC
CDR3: CASKVYFYEQYF

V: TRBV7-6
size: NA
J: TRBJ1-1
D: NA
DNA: TGTGCCAGCAGCTTAGCGCAGGGGACGAACACTGAAGCTTTCTTT
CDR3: CASSLAQGTNTEAFF

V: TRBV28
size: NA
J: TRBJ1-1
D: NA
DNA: TGTGCCAGCAGTTCGACACACATGAACACTGAAGCTTTCTTT
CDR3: CASSSTHMNTEAFF

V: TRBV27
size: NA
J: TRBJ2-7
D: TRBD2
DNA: TGTGCCAGCAGTTCCCGGTCTAGCGGGGTTGAGCAGTACTTC
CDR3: CASSSRSSGVEQYF

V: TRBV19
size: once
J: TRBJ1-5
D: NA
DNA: TGTGCCAGTAGTATAGAGCGGGGAGGGGGGTCCCTTAATCAGCCCCAGCATTTT
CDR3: CASSIERGGGSLNQPQHF

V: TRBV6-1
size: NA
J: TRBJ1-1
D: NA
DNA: TGTGCCAGCAGTGAAGCGAGAGGGGGTACTGAAGCTTTCTTT
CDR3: CASSEARGGTEAFF

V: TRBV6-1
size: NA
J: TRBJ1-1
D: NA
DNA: TGTGCCAGCAGTGAACCGGGGATGAACACTGAAGCTTTCTTT
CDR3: CASSEPGMNTEAFF

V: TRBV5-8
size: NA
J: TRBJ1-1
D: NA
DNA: TGTGCCAGCAGTCGAGGGAGGACTGAAGCTTTCTTT
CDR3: CASSRGRTEAFF

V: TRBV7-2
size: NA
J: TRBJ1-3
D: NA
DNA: TGTGCCAGCAGCTTATGGGGGGGCAGACCTCTCTCTGGAAACACCATATATTTT
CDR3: CASSLWGGRPLSGNTIYF

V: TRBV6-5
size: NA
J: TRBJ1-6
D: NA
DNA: TGTGCCAGCAGTTACTCGGGCGGCCTCGATTCACCCCTCCACTTT
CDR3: CASSYSGGLDSPLHF

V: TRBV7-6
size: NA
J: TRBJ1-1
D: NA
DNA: TGTGCCCGCAGCCCCCTGGGAGGGGACATGAACACTGAAGCTTTCTTT
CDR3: CARSPLGGDMNTEAFF

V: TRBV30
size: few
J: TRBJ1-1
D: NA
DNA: TGTGCCTGGAGTGTAAACGGGAACACTGAAGCTTTCTTT
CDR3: CAWSVNGNTEAFF

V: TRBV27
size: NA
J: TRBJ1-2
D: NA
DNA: TGTGCCAGCAGTTTATCGGTGGGCGGAGGAGCGGATGGCTACACCTTC
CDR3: CASSLSVGGGADGYTF

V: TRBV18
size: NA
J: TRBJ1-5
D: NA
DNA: TGTGCCAGCTCACCCGGTCGGGCAGACTATAGCAATCAGCCCCAGCATTTT
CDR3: CASSPGRADYSNQPQHF

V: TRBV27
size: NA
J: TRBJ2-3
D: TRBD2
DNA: TGTGCCAGCTGCGAGCGGGGGGACGCAGATACGCAGTATTTT
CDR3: CASCERGDADTQYF

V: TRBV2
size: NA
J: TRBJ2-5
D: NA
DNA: TGTGCCAGCAGAGAATTAGCGGCCCCCACGAGTAAGGCCCAGTACTTC
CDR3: CASRELAAPTSKAQYF

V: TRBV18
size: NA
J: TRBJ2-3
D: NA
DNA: TGTGCCAGCTCACCACCGAGCGTCGGAGGGACAGATACGCAGTATTTT
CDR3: CASSPPSVGGTDTQYF

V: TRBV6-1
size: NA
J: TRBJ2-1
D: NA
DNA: TGTGCCAGCAGTGAAGCGCTCTCGCAGCTCAATGAGCAGTTCTTC
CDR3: CASSEALSQLNEQFF

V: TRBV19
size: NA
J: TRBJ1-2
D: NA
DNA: TGTGCCAGTAGTGCGGTCCCTTCTATCTCTTATGGCTACACCTTC
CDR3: CASSAVPSISYGYTF

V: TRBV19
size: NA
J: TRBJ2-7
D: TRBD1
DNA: TGTGCCAGTTGGACAGGCCTCGGCGAGCAGTACTTC
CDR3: CASWTGLGEQYF